These 30 T cell receptor beta chains were all obtained from the same sample, sequenced in a study of blood T cells in healthy people across ages. Using a J-beta primer mix together with a sample-barcoded 5' primer, a second PCR was run for about 6 to 12 cycles. TCRdb recomputed calls from the 5' RACE reads with MiXCR, one row per CDR3 protein. The sample has 630,000 or so distinct CDR3 sequences; less than 35% are singletons. The source material was blood. The receptors shown here come from a woman of 80 years or more in good health.

This clonotype occurred a few times. The genes are TRBV2 and TRBJ1-2; D uncertain. Germline assignment: CDR1 SNHLY and CDR2 FYNNEI. Between the trimmed V and J ends, which lost 3 bases and 4 bases, there was a span of 9 bases. This CDR3 region has 13 residues. The CDR3 DNA follows: TGTGCCAGCAGTGAGGAGTTTGGCTATGGCTACACCTTC. Translating it yields CASSEEFGYGYTF.

This clonotype appeared many times. The chain has TRBV20-1 and TRBJ2-5, with 9 bases aligning to TRBD2. This CDR3 spans 15 amino acids. The J segment lost 2 bases and the V segment lost 0 bases, leaving 4 bases of the junction unmatched. The germline V gene encodes CDR1 DFQATT and CDR2 SNEGSKA (reference sequence). CDR3 in DNA: TGCAGTGCTAGAGATGGAGCGGGGGGTCAAGAGACCCAGTACTTC. This translates into CSARDGAGGQETQYF.

J is TRBJ1-1 and V is TRBV6-1; the D is unclear. Germline V lookup: CDR1 MNHNS, CDR2 SASEGT. V lost 5 bases to trimming and J lost 1 base, with 8 bases between them. The CDR3 has 13 residues. The CDR3 is CASSSRENTEAFF. Here the CDR3 DNA reads TGTGCCAGCAGTTCCCGCGAGAACACTGAAGCTTTCTTT.

The rearrangement links TRBV29-1 to TRBJ2-6; tentatively, D is TRBD1 or TRBD2 (5 bases each). The ends were cut back, 5 bases at V and 3 bases at J, with 11 bases in the middle. The CDR3 is made up of 14 amino acids. Germline V gives CDR1 SQVTM, CDR2 ANQGSEA. The CDR3 reads CSVLGGNGANVLTF. CDR3 bases: TGCAGCGTTCTTGGGGGAAATGGGGCCAACGTCCTGACTTTC. Filled out from reference TRBV29-1 and TRBJ2-6, the complete variable domain reads SAVISQKPSRDICQRGTSLTIQCQVDSQVTMMFWYRQQPGQSLTLIATANQGSEATYESGFVIDKFPISRPNLTFSTLTVSNMSPEDSSIYLCSVLGGNGANVLTFGAGSRLTVL.

This clonotype was observed at least ten times. The V call is TRBV10-3, the J call TRBJ2-7; D gene unclear. The V end was cut by 3 bases, the J end by 7 bases, with 10 bases between. The germline V gene encodes CDR1 ENHRY and CDR2 SYGVKD. This CDR3 region has 12 residues. The DNA for the CDR3 is TGTGCCATCAGTGATATGTCTTGGGAGCAGTACTTC. It specifies CAISDMSWEQYF.

The sample holds a few counts of this clonotype. This clone may be a read error of a much larger clone one base away. V gene TRBV12-3 or TRBV12-4 combines with J gene TRBJ2-3; 9 bases match TRBD2. The CDR3 has 15 amino acids. The CDR3 DNA follows: TGTGCCGGCAGTTCCTCGACTAGCGGCTCAGATACGCAGTATTTT. Encoded protein: CAGSSSTSGSDTQYF.

This clonotype showed up many times. The chain couples TRBV9 to TRBJ2-1; the match to TRBD1 covers 8 bases. CDR1 and CDR2 (germline): SGDLS, YYNGEE. CDR3 size: 17 residues. V lost 4 bases to trimming and J lost 2 bases; unmatched junction nucleotides: 11. CDR3 sequence reads: CASSTRQGKFTYNEQFF. CDR3 coding DNA: TGTGCCAGCAGCACCAGACAGGGGAAGTTCACCTACAATGAGCAGTTCTTC.

The chain uses TRBV20-1 and TRBJ2-7, with 7 nucleotides matching TRBD1. Germline CDR1 reads DFQATT; CDR2 reads SNEGSKA (reference sequence). This CDR3 has 14 residues. V trimming: 0 bases; J trimming: 2 bases; junction bases outside the gene matches: 4. DNA for the CDR3: TGCAGTGCTAGAGAAACAGGGGAGACCTACGAGCAGTACTTC. Translating it yields CSARETGETYEQYF.

About this clonotype: A much larger clone differs from this one at a single base, so this may be a read error. J is TRBJ2-3 and V is TRBV5-4; D is tentatively TRBD1 or TRBD2 (5 bases each). V gave up 6 bases and J gave up 0 bases, with 23 bases separating them. The V gene's germline CDR1 is SGHNT and CDR2 YYREEE (reference sequence). CDR3 length equals 18 residues. In nucleotides, the CDR3 is TGTGCCAGCACCTCACCGGGACGCCTACTAGTTAGCACAGATACGCAGTATTTT. This codes for CASTSPGRLLVSTDTQYF.

Regarding this clonotype: A much larger clone lies a single base off, so this may be a read error. The chain uses TRBV6-2 or TRBV6-3 and TRBJ2-7, with D perhaps being TRBD1 or TRBD2 (5 bases each). CDR1 and CDR2 from the germline V gene are MNHEY and SVGEGT. The length of the CDR3 is 15 residues. V lost 11 bases and J lost 3, with 23 bases in between. The CDR3 loop is CAGTDTWGSSYEQYF. The CDR3, as DNA: TGTGCCGGCACCGATACCTGGGGGTCCAGCTACGAGCAGTACTTC.

This clonotype was seen at least ten times. This rearrangement joins TRBV20-1 to TRBJ2-1; no reliable D call. Germline CDR1 DFQATT, CDR2 SNEGSKA (reference sequence). V was trimmed by 6 bases and J by 2 bases, leaving 5 bases between them. This CDR3 has 11 residues. CDR3 sequence: CSAPPYNEQFF. DNA for the CDR3: TGCAGTGCCCCTCCCTACAATGAGCAGTTCTTC.

In the case of this clonotype: It may be a read error: a sequence one base away is much more abundant. This chain links TRBV5-1 with TRBJ2-1, with D uncertain. The DNA end is more similar to TRBJ2-7, so the J call may be wrong. The germline V gene has CDR1 SGHRS and CDR2 YFSETQ. The CDR3 length is 15 residues. The chain's CDR3 is CASSFRVSSYNEQYF. The DNA of the CDR3 is TGCGCCAGCAGCTTTCGGGTTAGCTCCTACAATGAGCAGTACTTC.

Worth noting for this clonotype: A much larger clone is a single base away; this may be a read error. J is TRBJ2-2 and V is TRBV5-1, with 8 bases lining up with TRBD2. Germline loops: CDR1 SGHRS, CDR2 YFSETQ. With V trimmed by 4 bases and J by 9 bases, 8 bases remained unmatched. The CDR3 spans 14 residues. For the CDR3, the DNA is TGCGCCAGCAGCCGGGAGGGGTTCGCCAGGGAGCTGTTTTTT. As protein: CASSREGFARELFF.

Turning to this clonotype: A much larger clone is a single base away; this may be a read error. The V call is TRBV10-3, the J call TRBJ1-2; D gene ambiguous. The CDR3 extends over 13 amino acids. Looked up from germline, CDR1 is ENHRY and CDR2 is SYGVKD. The CDR3 region is CAISEQDNYGCTF. The CDR3 DNA is TGTGCCATCAGTGAGCAGGATAACTATGGCTGCACCTTC.

This rearrangement joins TRBV20-1 to TRBJ2-2; a weak D match, TRBD2 (5 bases). Germline-derived CDR1 and CDR2 are DFQATT and SNEGSKA (reference sequence). Trimming left V 6 bases short and J 7 bases short, with 18 bases between. The CDR3 is made up of 14 amino acids. CDR3 sequence reads: CSAPRSGYNGELFF. The CDR3 DNA is TGCAGTGCCCCCCGCTCGGGGTATAACGGGGAGCTGTTTTTT.

About this clonotype itself: A clone one base away is much larger, so this may be a read error. V is TRBV15 and J is TRBJ2-5, with D hard to call. There are 12 residues in the CDR3. V lost 0 bases and J 11 bases, leaving 10 bases between the germline ends. Germline V lookup: CDR1 LNHNV, CDR2 YYDKDF (reference sequence). The CDR3 sequence: CATSRDGTGQYF. The DNA of the CDR3 is TGTGCCACCAGCAGAGATGGTACTGGGCAGTACTTC.

As concerns this clonotype: Relative to the germline gene, one junction end is altered; a read error may explain this. This chain connects TRBV2 to TRBJ2-2, with a tentative D call TRBD2 (5 bases). The CDR3 sequence is 12 residues long. From germline, CDR1 is SNHLY and CDR2 FYNNEI. DNA for the CDR3: TGTGCCAGCAGTATGAACACCGGGGAGCGGTTTTTT. Translated: CASSMNTGERFF.

In nucleotides, the CDR3 is TGCAGCGCAGGACGGCCTGACAATGAGCAGTTCTTC. Protein: CSAGRPDNEQFF. The chain combines TRBV29-1 with TRBJ2-1; no reliable D call. The CDR3 has 12 amino acids. V was shortened by 7 bases and J by 5 bases, with 12 bases between the two germline ends. Germline V gene lookup returns CDR1 SQVTM and CDR2 ANQGSEA.

This clonotype was seen many times. The rearrangement links TRBV10-3 to TRBJ1-2, with 9 bases lining up with TRBD1. CDR3 length equals 14 residues. Unmatched junction bases numbered 4, after V lost 6 bases and J lost 2 bases. Germline-derived CDR1 and CDR2 are ENHRY and SYGVKD. CDR3 region: CAIRGTGQNYGYTF. CDR3 bases: TGTGCCATCAGGGGGACAGGGCAAAACTATGGCTACACCTTC.

In this sample, this clonotype turned up many times. This chain uses TRBV20-1 with TRBJ1-1, with D unclear. There are 14 residues in the CDR3. V gave up 5 bases and J gave up 3 bases, with 16 bases separating them. Germline-derived CDR1 and CDR2 are DFQATT and SNEGSKA (reference sequence). The chain's CDR3 is CSAEPANRDTEAFF. The DNA of the CDR3 is TGCAGTGCTGAGCCTGCCAATCGGGACACTGAAGCTTTCTTT.

J is TRBJ1-1 and V is TRBV9; TRBD1 aligns across 7 bases. This CDR3 is 16 amino acids long. Germline CDR1 SGDLS, CDR2 YYNGEE. The J segment lost 5 bases and the V segment lost 0 bases, leaving 10 bases of the junction unmatched. In DNA, the CDR3 is TGTGCCAGCAGCGTAGGGGGAACAGGGGTTGGGACTGAAGCTTTCTTT. Protein product: CASSVGGTGVGTEAFF.

This clonotype has a handful of counts. This rearrangement joins TRBV5-1 to TRBJ1-1, with D maybe TRBD1 (5 bases). The ends were cut back, 4 bases at V and 1 base at J, with 11 bases in the middle. Germline-derived CDR1 and CDR2 are SGHRS and YFSETQ. The CDR3 is 14 residues long. CDR3 sequence reads: CASSGRVSNTEAFF. The CDR3 DNA sequence: TGCGCCAGCAGCGGCAGGGTTTCGAACACTGAAGCTTTCTTT.

This clonotype has a handful of counts. Possible read error: a much larger clone is one base away. CDR3 coding DNA: TGCAGTGCTACTGAGGGGATCACTGAAGCTTTCTTT. This gives the protein CSATEGITEAFF. The chain employs TRBV20-1 and TRBJ1-1, with D possibly matching TRBD1 (5 bases). CDR1 is DFQATT, CDR2 SNEGSKA, per germline (reference sequence). The V and J ends lost 4 bases and 4 bases respectively, with 10 bases between them. The CDR3 loop spans 12 amino acids.

This clonotype was seen at least ten times. V and J are TRBV3-1 and TRBJ2-7; TRBD1 might be the D (5 bases). V was clipped by 3 bases and J by 4 bases, with 13 bases between them. CDR3 length: 14 residues. Germline V CDR1 and CDR2: LGHDT, YNNKEL (reference sequence). The CDR3 is CASSQTAGPYEQYF. The DNA of the CDR3 is TGTGCCAGCAGCCAGACGGCAGGGCCTTACGAGCAGTACTTC.

The V call is TRBV29-1, the J call TRBJ1-1; D is undetermined. Germline V gene data show CDR1 as SQVTM and CDR2 as ANQGSEA. The CDR3 runs to 14 residues. The V gene lost 6 bases and the J gene lost 0 bases, with 14 bases spanning the gap. The CDR3 DNA sequence: TGCAGCGTAGTTCCGACGGCTATGAACACTGAAGCTTTCTTT. Translated, it gives CSVVPTAMNTEAFF.

This clonotype was counted between two and nine times. Being one base from a much bigger clone, this may be a read error. The rearrangement joins TRBV20-1 to TRBJ2-7, with TRBD2 identical over 9 bases. The CDR3 spans 16 residues. Germline V lookup: CDR1 DFQATT, CDR2 SNEGSKA (reference sequence). Trimming cost V 3 bases and J 7 bases; bases outside gene matches: 16. CDR3 protein: CSASPLAGGHYNEQYF. The CDR3 DNA sequence: TGCAGTGCTAGCCCCCTGGCGGGGGGGCACTACAATGAGCAGTACTTC.

Notes on this clonotype: One end of the junction does not line up with germline, which may come from a read error. This sequence joins TRBV3-1 and TRBJ1-2; D perhaps matches TRBD1 (6 bases). The length of the CDR3 is 14 residues. Germline values: CDR1 LGHDT, CDR2 YNNKEL (reference sequence). The CDR3 sequence: CASKEQGGRYDYTF. In DNA form, the CDR3 reads TGTGCCAGCAAGGAACAGGGTGGGCGCTATGACTACACCTTC.

This clonotype has only a few counts. This may arise from a read error, as a much more abundant clone is one base away. This rearrangement joins TRBV7-2 to TRBJ2-4, with 8 bases identical to TRBD1. Germline assignment: CDR1 SGHTA and CDR2 FQGNSA. This CDR3 spans 15 amino acids. The CDR3 coding sequence is TGTGCCGGCAGCTTAAGGACAGGGGCCAAAAACATTCAGTACTTC. This codes for CAGSLRTGAKNIQYF.

This clonotype was detected ten times or more. The chain joins TRBV5-1 to TRBJ1-1; D ambiguous. The CDR3 spans 14 residues. V gave up 2 bases and J gave up 3 bases, with 11 bases separating them. CDR1 is SGHRS and CDR2 is YFSETQ in the germline V gene. This CDR3 reads CASSFQSPDTEAFF. Here the CDR3 DNA reads TGCGCCAGCAGCTTTCAGAGTCCTGACACTGAAGCTTTCTTT.

The sample holds many counts of this clonotype. The DNA for the CDR3 is TGTGCCAGCATCCCGACGGGACTAGAGCGTATCGAGCAGTACTTC. It encodes CASIPTGLERIEQYF. The chain uses TRBV7-9 and TRBJ2-7, with 8 positions matching TRBD2. After removal of 7 bases from V and 6 bases from J, the junction contained 14 bases not matched to a gene. The germline gives CDR1 SEHNR, CDR2 FQNEAQ (reference sequence). The CDR3 contains 15 residues. Based on the CDR3 plus reference TRBV7-9 and TRBJ2-7, the full variable domain is DTGVSQNPRHKITKRGQNVTFRCDPISEHNRLYWYRQTLGQGPEFLTYFQNEAQLEKSRLLSDRFSAERPKGSFSTLEIQRTEQGDSAMYLCASIPTGLERIEQYFGPGTRLTVT.